One and the same sample provided the 5 T cell receptor beta chains below, sequenced in a study of blood T cell repertoires in COVID-19. Sequencing was performed with immunoSEQ multiplex PCR; in TCRdb, only in-frame clones are kept and a portion is missing. This sample carries a few hundred thousand clones, about 91% of them seen once, and the ten largest clones take roughly 12%. Sequencing was carried out using peripheral blood. The origin of the receptors is a woman between 45 and 60 years old with COVID-19, enrolled during active disease.

The chain couples TRBV11-2 to TRBJ2-2, with D unclear. The CDR3 has 14 residues. The V and J ends lost 8 bases and 1 base respectively, with 11 bases between them. Germline assignment: CDR1 SGHAT and CDR2 FQNNGV. As DNA, the CDR3 is TGTGCCAGCGTCAGGCAGCTGAACACCGGGGAGCTGTTTTTT. Its translation: CASVRQLNTGELFF.

The gene calls are TRBV3-1 (or the pseudogene TRBV3-2) and TRBJ1-2; no definite D call. This CDR3 spans 16 amino acids. Germline-derived CDR1 and CDR2 are LGHDT and YNNKEL (reference sequence). The V end was cut by 4 bases, the J end by 2 bases, with 17 bases between. CDR3 sequence (DNA): TGTGCCAGCAGCCCTCTCCTAGACCCCCCCAACTATGGCTACACCTTC. Translated, it gives CASSPLLDPPNYGYTF.

The chain joins TRBV24-1 to TRBJ2-2, with 7 bases that match TRBD1. The CDR3 spans 15 residues. From germline, CDR1 is KGHDR and CDR2 SFDVKD. Unmatched junction bases numbered 9, after V lost 5 bases and J lost 7 bases. CDR3 region: CATSVDRVLDGELFF. The CDR3 DNA is TGTGCCACCAGTGTAGACAGGGTCCTAGACGGGGAGCTGTTTTTT.

V is TRBV7-2 and J is TRBJ1-1; D is ambiguous. Trimming stripped 1 base from V and 3 bases from J, with 12 bases between. This CDR3 comprises 15 residues. CDR1 and CDR2 from the germline V gene are SGHTA and FQGNSA. The CDR3 spells CASSLEGGSYTEAFF. The CDR3 DNA reads as TGTGCCAGCAGCTTAGAGGGAGGAAGTTACACTGAAGCTTTCTTT.

V and J are TRBV10-3 and TRBJ1-1; tentatively, D is TRBD1 (6 bases). CDR1 is ENHRY, CDR2 SYGVKD, per germline. Trimming removed 11 bases at V and 1 base at J, with 14 bases between. The CDR3 extends over 13 amino acids. DNA for the CDR3: TGTGCCGTTCAGGGGACGGGGAACACTGAAGCTTTCTTT. Translated, it gives CAVQGTGNTEAFF.